This entry describes one T cell receptor (beta chain). The sample belongs to a study of T cell responses to AZD1222 COVID-19 vaccine. The protocol was immunoSEQ multiplex PCR, while the TCRdb copy is restricted to in-frame clones and leaves out a portion. The sample carries some 140,000 clones, less than 95% recorded once. V was clipped by 2 bases and J by 2 bases, with 11 bases between them. This CDR3 spans 15 amino acids. Germline CDR1 and CDR2: MDHEN and SYDVKM. Specimen: peripheral blood, collected on day 0 of AZD1222 vaccination. The TCR comes from an adult in good health. The V and J genes are TRBV28 and TRBJ2-3; TRBD2 is a possible D gene (6 bases). CDR3 DNA sequence: TGTGCCAGCAGTTTACGGACGCGGGACACAGATACGCAGTATTTT. Its protein product is CASSLRTRDTDTQYF.